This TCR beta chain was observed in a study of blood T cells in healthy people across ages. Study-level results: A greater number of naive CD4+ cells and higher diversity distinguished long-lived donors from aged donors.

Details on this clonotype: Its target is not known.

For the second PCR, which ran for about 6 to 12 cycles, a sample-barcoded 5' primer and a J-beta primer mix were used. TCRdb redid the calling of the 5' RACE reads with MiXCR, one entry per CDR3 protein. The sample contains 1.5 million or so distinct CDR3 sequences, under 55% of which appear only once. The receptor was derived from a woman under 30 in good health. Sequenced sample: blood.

The CDR3 reads CASRPPGGKSYNEQFF. The CDR3 DNA reads TGCGCCAGCAGACCCCCAGGGGGGAAATCCTACAATGAGCAGTTCTTC. V usage is TRBV4-1 and J usage is TRBJ2-1, with D maybe TRBD1 (7 bases). The CDR3 is made up of 16 amino acids. The V gene lost 6 bases and the J gene lost 1 base, with 16 bases spanning the gap. CDR1 MGHRA and CDR2 YSYEKL come from the germline V gene.